This T cell receptor (beta chain) was profiled in a study of CD8 T cells in Susac syndrome. Study in general: At the time of blood draw, patients with Susac syndrome were therapy-naive, receiving corticosteroids, or receiving intravenous immunoglobulin alone.

V lost 4 bases and J lost 2, with 9 bases in between. CDR3 size: 12 residues. Germline lookup yields CDR1 GTSNPN and CDR2 SVGIG (reference sequence). This clonotype has just one count. Its antigen is as yet unknown. The study's findings and limits: As the study acknowledged, the number of individuals who were part of its TCR sequencing and HLA analysis was relatively small. It was in TEMRA cells and active patients that Susac CD8+ clonal expansion peaked.

Random hexamers were used to reverse transcribe an amount of roughly 0.5 to 1 ug RNA. Amplification of TCR beta CDR3 used immunoSEQ multiplex PCR across 54 Vbeta and 13 Jbeta. Via MiXCR, TCRdb re-called the immunoSEQ multiplex PCR reads, giving one row per CDR3 protein. Of 80,000 to 90,000 distinct CDR3 sequences listed, 85% to 95% are singletons. The gene calls are TRBV30 and TRBJ2-7, with D unresolved. Sequencing input: CD8+ T cells from PBMCs. This TCR came from a human donor with Susac syndrome. The CDR3 loop is CAWTESTYEQYF. In DNA form, the CDR3 reads TGTGCCTGGACGGAGAGTACCTACGAGCAGTACTTC.